These 9 T cell receptor beta chains were sequenced from one sample in a study of blood T cell repertoires in COVID-19. Sequencing was performed with immunoSEQ multiplex PCR; in TCRdb, only in-frame clones are kept and a portion is missing. This sample carries 300,000 to 450,000 clones, roughly 86% of them seen once, and the ten largest clones take about 1.9%. Input material: PBMCs or T cells enriched from blood (not recorded which). These receptors were taken from a man aged 35-49 years in a cohort exposed to, infected with or recovered from COVID-19 (not recorded which).

The chain couples TRBV24-1 to TRBJ2-2; the match to TRBD1 covers 9 bases. The ends lost 5 bases at V and 5 bases at J; junction bases unmatched: 2. In germline, CDR1 is KGHDR, CDR2 SFDVKD. CDR3 length equals 14 residues. CDR3 nucleotides: TGTGCCACCAGTGGGACAGGGGAAACCGGGGAGCTGTTTTTT. Translating gives CATSGTGETGELFF.

This clone was detected only once. This rearrangement joins TRBV5-4 to TRBJ2-1, with TRBD2 matching over 12 bases. Germline trimming cut 5 bases from V and 2 bases from J; bases unmatched to any gene: 5. The CDR3 has 16 amino acids. CDR1 is SGHNT and CDR2 is YYREEE in the germline V gene (reference sequence). This CDR3 is CASRTSGSTTYNEQFF. As DNA, the CDR3 is TGTGCCAGCAGGACTAGCGGGAGTACTACCTACAATGAGCAGTTCTTC.

The chain has TRBV4-1 and TRBJ2-1; 10 nucleotides align to TRBD2. The CDR3 is made up of 16 amino acids. Germline V lookup: CDR1 MGHRA, CDR2 YSYEKL. The J segment lost 5 bases and the V segment lost 3 bases, leaving 7 bases of the junction unmatched. CDR3 DNA: TGCGCCAGCAGCCACTCTAGCGGGAGTCTGGACAATGAGCAGTTCTTC. Amino acid sequence: CASSHSSGSLDNEQFF.

This chain connects TRBV5-1 to TRBJ1-1; D not resolved. The germline V gene encodes CDR1 SGHRS and CDR2 YFSETQ. The CDR3 covers 13 residues. Trimming stripped 0 bases from V and 5 bases from J, with 8 bases between. The CDR3 loop is CASSLVDGTEAFF. CDR3 sequence (DNA): TGCGCCAGCAGCTTGGTCGACGGGACTGAAGCTTTCTTT.

This clone was detected only a few times. The rearrangement links TRBV27 to TRBJ1-1; 9 bases line up with TRBD1. CDR1 and CDR2 from the germline V gene are MNHEY and SMNVEV (reference sequence). The CDR3 consists of 13 residues. J lost 6 bases, V lost 5 bases, and 4 bases had no gene match. In nucleotides, the CDR3 is TGTGCCAGCAGTCGGACAGGGGCCTCTGAAGCTTTCTTT. Translating gives CASSRTGASEAFF.

The chain combines TRBV19 with TRBJ2-1; TRBD2 is a possible D gene (6 bases). CDR1 LNHDA and CDR2 SQIVND come from the germline V gene (reference sequence). Trimming shortened V by 3 bases and J by 6 bases, and 15 bases separated the two germline ends. The CDR3 length is 15 residues. The CDR3, as DNA: TGTGCCAGTAGTATTTCGGGACTGAGGTCCAATGAGCAGTTCTTC. Translating gives CASSISGLRSNEQFF.

The CDR3 region is CASSLREGREFGGYTF. The CDR3 DNA follows: TGTGCCAGCAGTTTAAGGGAGGGCAGGGAATTTGGGGGCTACACCTTC. The gene calls are TRBV28 and TRBJ1-2, with a weak D call TRBD1 (5 bases). Trimming took off 2 bases at V and 8 bases at J, with 21 bases between the two ends. Germline V gene data show CDR1 as MDHEN and CDR2 as SYDVKM. The length of the CDR3 is 16 residues.

V and J are TRBV19 and TRBJ2-7; TRBD2 matches at 8 bases. V trimming: 4 bases; J trimming: 3 bases; junction bases outside the gene matches: 8. Germline V gene sequence: CDR1 LNHDA, CDR2 SQIVND (reference sequence). The length of the CDR3 is 15 residues. In DNA form, the CDR3 reads TGTGCCAGTAGTAAAACGACTAGCGATCGCTACGAGCAGTACTTC. Protein sequence: CASSKTTSDRYEQYF.

The chain is built from TRBV7-9 and TRBJ2-3; tentative D call: TRBD2 (6 bases). The germline V gene has CDR1 SEHNR and CDR2 FQNEAQ (reference sequence). This CDR3 comprises 14 residues. With 3 bases removed from V and 5 bases from J, the gap between germline ends came to 12 bases. The CDR3 loop reads CASSLTEGVDTQYF. The CDR3 bases are TGTGCCAGCAGCTTGACGGAGGGCGTAGATACGCAGTATTTT.